Listed here is a single TCR beta chain. Its antigen is unknown. Clones were sequenced by immunoSEQ multiplex PCR, and TCRdb holds only the in-frame ones, with some missing. This sample carries around 76,000 clones, approximately 94% of them seen once, and the ten largest clones take around 0.51%. This sample is drawn from a study of graft-versus-host responses after intestinal transplantation. Study-wide background: Each recipient received a multivisceral, liver-intestinal, or isolated intestinal graft. Every recipient underwent anti-thymocyte globulin induction, then tacrolimus and steroids for 2 to 3 years.

The CDR3 has 14 residues. Germline CDR1 reads SEHNR; CDR2 reads FQNEAQ (reference sequence). V dropped 7 bases and J dropped 0; count of bases not matched to a gene: 3. Notes on the study in general: Marrow from the recipient contained GvH clones, some of which had appeared first in ileum or blood. Clonal ratios of graft-versus-host to host-versus-graft in allografts were high for patients exhibiting graft-donor T cell macrochimerism.

The chain carries TRBV7-9 and TRBJ2-1, with 7 bases fitting TRBD1. The specimen comprised unstimulated CD8+ T cells sorted from spleen or lymph node cells, sampled before intestinal transplant. The source of this sequence is a human donor who received an intestinal transplant. The CDR3 nucleotides are TGTGCCAGCACGGGACAGAGCTCCTACAATGAGCAGTTCTTC. This gives the protein CASTGQSSYNEQFF. The full variable domain, with the rest looked up from reference TRBV7-9 and TRBJ2-1, is DTGVSQNPRHKITKRGQNVTFRCDPISEHNRLYWYRQTLGQGPEFLTYFQNEAQLEKSRLLSDRFSAERPKGSFSTLEIQRTEQGDSAMYLCASTGQSSYNEQFFGPGTRLTVL.